The 23 T cell receptor beta chains below were found in one sample sequenced in a study of blood T cell repertoires in COVID-19. Assay used: immunoSEQ multiplex PCR; TCRdb lists only in-frame clones, some missing. The table has 300,000 to 400,000 clones, about nine tenths seen once. Sequenced sample: PBMCs or T cells enriched from blood (not recorded which). The receptors come from a man aged 55-75 years who had recovered from COVID-19.

A note on this clone: This sample also contains other DNA sequences that code for the same CDR3. The chain joins TRBV15 to TRBJ1-4; D might be TRBD1 (6 bases). Germline V gives CDR1 LNHNV, CDR2 YYDKDF (reference sequence). Trimming took 0 bases from V and 4 from J, leaving 6 bases between them. This CDR3 region has 14 residues. CDR3 in amino acids: CATSRDRGNEKLFF. In DNA, the CDR3 is TGTGCCACCAGCAGAGACAGGGGTAATGAAAAACTGTTTTTT.

The V gene is TRBV11-2, the J gene TRBJ1-1; no reliable D call. With 4 bases removed from V and 4 bases from J, the gap between germline ends came to 4 bases. The V gene's germline CDR1 is SGHAT and CDR2 FQNNGV. CDR3 length: 11 amino acids. CDR3: CASSYITEAFF. CDR3 coding DNA: TGTGCCAGCAGCTATATCACTGAAGCTTTCTTT.

This chain joins TRBV3-1 (or the pseudogene TRBV3-2) and TRBJ2-5, with 7 positions matching TRBD2. V was clipped by 4 bases and J by 5 bases; unmatched bases: 7. The length of the CDR3 is 14 residues. Germline CDR1 LGHDT, CDR2 YNNKEL (reference sequence). The CDR3 loop reads CASSPGLVRETQYF. The DNA of the CDR3 is TGTGCCAGCAGCCCAGGACTAGTCCGGGAGACCCAGTACTTC.

The chain employs TRBV6-1 and TRBJ1-1, with D tentatively TRBD1 (5 bases). CDR1 is MNHNS, CDR2 SASEGT, per germline. The CDR3 consists of 13 residues. Trimming cost V 2 bases and J 5 bases, with 9 bases left between them. CDR3 in amino acids: CASSELGPTEAFF. In DNA, the CDR3 is TGTGCCAGCAGTGAACTGGGGCCGACTGAAGCTTTCTTT.

V gene TRBV5-1 combines with J gene TRBJ2-3; D possibly corresponds to TRBD1 (5 bases). Germline V gene lookup returns CDR1 SGHRS and CDR2 YFSETQ. This CDR3 spans 15 amino acids. Trimming removed 4 bases from V and 6 bases from J, with 18 bases in between. DNA for the CDR3: TGCGCCAGCAGCGGGCCCGCAGGGCCTGGGGATACGCAGTATTTT. Residues: CASSGPAGPGDTQYF.

V and J are TRBV5-1 and TRBJ2-1; 12 nucleotides line up with TRBD2. Germline loops: CDR1 SGHRS, CDR2 YFSETQ. V shed 4 bases, J shed 10 bases, and the junction held 9 bases outside the gene matches. The CDR3 is 15 residues long. The CDR3 DNA is TGCGCCAGCAGCGCCGGACTAGCGGGACTCGGGGAGCAGTTCTTC. Translating gives CASSAGLAGLGEQFF.

This clone has just a few counts. This rearrangement joins TRBV3-1 (or the pseudogene TRBV3-2) to TRBJ1-2; D call uncertain. The germline CDR1 and CDR2 sequences are LGHDT and YNNKEL (reference sequence). Trimming removed 4 bases at V and 0 bases at J, with 12 bases between. The CDR3 covers 15 residues. The CDR3 nucleotides are TGTGCCAGCAGCCCGCGGAATCAAGCTAACTATGGCTACACCTTC. Residues: CASSPRNQANYGYTF.

The chain recombines TRBV29-1 with TRBJ2-7; TRBD2 matches 11 bases. CDR3 size: 13 residues. Germline CDR1 is SQVTM and CDR2 is ANQGSEA. V lost 6 bases to trimming and J lost 2 bases; unmatched junction nucleotides: 3. CDR3 DNA sequence: TGCAGCGTCGGTAGCGGGAGGGCCTACGAGCAGTACTTC. Translating it yields CSVGSGRAYEQYF.

The V and J genes are TRBV7-2 and TRBJ1-6, with a possible D match to TRBD1 (6 bases). Germline lookup yields CDR1 SGHTA and CDR2 FQGNSA. V was cut by 5 bases and J by 7 bases, with 9 bases left in between. CDR3 length: 13 residues. Here the CDR3 DNA reads TGTGCCAGCAGCCAGGGGCGCAATTCACCCCTCCACTTT. Its translation is CASSQGRNSPLHF.

The chain combines TRBV28 with TRBJ1-2; D unclear. V lost 6 bases and J lost 4, with 12 bases in between. The CDR3 has 13 amino acids. Germline V gene sequence: CDR1 MDHEN, CDR2 SYDVKM. In DNA, the CDR3 is TGTGCCAGCAGCCTTCCTCATAGCTATGGCTACACCTTC. Its protein is CASSLPHSYGYTF.

This chain links TRBV5-1 with TRBJ1-4; 8 bases align to TRBD1. Looked up from germline, CDR1 is SGHRS and CDR2 is YFSETQ. J lost 8 bases, V lost 4 bases, and 7 bases had no gene match. The CDR3 spans 14 residues. CDR3 in DNA: TGCGCCAGCAGCACGGACAGGGAAGGGGAAAAACTGTTTTTT. It yields the protein CASSTDREGEKLFF.

This sequence joins TRBV5-1 and TRBJ2-5; D possibly corresponds to TRBD2 (6 bases). Trimming pared 2 bases from V and 5 bases from J, leaving 10 bases between. Germline V gives CDR1 SGHRS, CDR2 YFSETQ. There are 13 residues in the CDR3. DNA of the CDR3: TGCGCCAGCAGCTTCCAGGGAGGCGAGACCCAGTACTTC. It is translated as CASSFQGGETQYF. The full variable domain, with the rest looked up from reference TRBV5-1 and TRBJ2-5, is KAGVTQTPRYLIKTRGQQVTLSCSPISGHRSVSWYQQTPGQGLQFLFEYFSETQRNKGNFPGRFSGRQFSNSRSEMNVSTLELGDSALYLCASSFQGGETQYFGPGTRLLVL.

The V gene is TRBV27, the J gene TRBJ2-7; D is unresolved. Trimming left V 7 bases short and J 5 bases short, with 12 bases between. Germline values: CDR1 MNHEY, CDR2 SMNVEV (reference sequence). The CDR3 has 12 residues. CDR3 protein: CASNGANNEQYF. CDR3 coding DNA: TGTGCCAGCAACGGAGCCAATAACGAGCAGTACTTC.

In this sample, this clone turned up once. Different DNA sequences within this sample yield the same CDR3. The CDR3 loop is CASSIVGGSGANVLTF. The CDR3 DNA sequence: TGTGCCAGTAGTATAGTTGGAGGCTCTGGGGCCAACGTCCTGACTTTC. The rearrangement uses TRBV19 and TRBJ2-6, with D maybe TRBD2 (5 bases). The germline CDR1 and CDR2 sequences are LNHDA and SQIVND (reference sequence). Trimming took 1 base from V and 0 from J, leaving 7 bases between them. There are 16 residues in the CDR3.

The gene calls are TRBV5-5 and TRBJ2-2; 11 positions match TRBD1. V trimming: 4 bases; J trimming: 5 bases; junction bases outside the gene matches: 4. The germline V gene encodes CDR1 SGHKS and CDR2 YYEKEE (reference sequence). The CDR3 length is 15 residues. CDR3 sequence: CASSPGTGGTGELFF. The CDR3, as DNA: TGTGCCAGCAGCCCGGGGACAGGGGGAACCGGGGAGCTGTTTTTT.

V usage is TRBV11-3 and J usage is TRBJ2-1; 8 bases are shared with TRBD2. V was clipped by 5 bases and J by 3 bases; unmatched bases: 9. This CDR3 spans 16 amino acids. Per the germline V gene, CDR1 is SGHNT and CDR2 is YENEEA. CDR3 sequence (DNA): TGTGCCAGCAGCACCTCGGTCGGGACTAGCTACAATGAGCAGTTCTTC. It translates to CASSTSVGTSYNEQFF.

The rearrangement links TRBV18 to TRBJ1-3; D call uncertain. The CDR3 has 16 amino acids. Germline CDR1 KGHSH, CDR2 LQKENI. Trimming cost V 3 bases and J 1 base, with 13 bases left between them. The CDR3 region has the DNA TGTGCCAGCTCACCCGAAGAAGCCTTGTCTGGAAACACCATATATTTT. Amino acid sequence: CASSPEEALSGNTIYF.

The chain recombines TRBV28 with TRBJ2-4; 8 nucleotides align to TRBD2. CDR3 length: 20 amino acids. Per the germline V gene, CDR1 is MDHEN and CDR2 is SYDVKM. The junction had 20 bases not matched to a gene; V was cut back by 6 bases and J by 1 base. CDR3 sequence (DNA): TGTGCCAGCAGCCTCGTCACTAGCGGCTACCTCTTCGGGGCCAAAAACATTCAGTACTTC. It is translated as CASSLVTSGYLFGAKNIQYF.

This CDR3 is CASSSQGLAGNTIYF. The CDR3 DNA sequence: TGTGCCAGCAGCTCACAGGGCCTCGCTGGAAACACCATATATTTT. V gene TRBV7-3 combines with J gene TRBJ1-3, with D possibly being TRBD1 (6 bases). The germline V gene has CDR1 SGHTA and CDR2 FQGTGA. The CDR3 spans 15 residues. V gave up 4 bases and J gave up 2 bases, with 12 bases separating them.

The chain has TRBV15 and TRBJ2-1; 8 bases are a match to TRBD1. Germline-derived CDR1 and CDR2 are LNHNV and YYDKDF (reference sequence). Losses at the gene ends were 2 bases for V and 0 bases for J; bases not matched to a gene: 3. The CDR3 spans 16 residues. The CDR3 sequence is CATSRPGTGSYNEQFF. The CDR3 nucleotides read TGTGCCACCAGCAGACCAGGGACAGGCTCCTACAATGAGCAGTTCTTC. Filled out from reference TRBV15 and TRBJ2-1, the complete variable domain reads DAMVIQNPRYQVTQFGKPVTLSCSQTLNHNVMYWYQQKSSQAPKLLFHYYDKDFNNEADTPDNFQSRRPNTSFCFLDIRSPGLGDTAMYLCATSRPGTGSYNEQFFGPGTRLTVL.

The sample holds one count of this clone. The chain combines TRBV19 with TRBJ2-4; TRBD2 agrees at 8 bases. This CDR3 has 17 amino acids. Germline-derived CDR1 and CDR2 are LNHDA and SQIVND (reference sequence). Unmatched junction bases numbered 5, after V lost 0 bases and J lost 1 base. The CDR3 loop reads CASSIDRIAGAKNIQYF. In nucleotides, the CDR3 is TGTGCCAGTAGTATAGATCGGATAGCGGGGGCCAAAAACATTCAGTACTTC.

The chain employs TRBV2 and TRBJ1-5, with 7 bases lining up with TRBD1. J gave up 0 bases and V 5 bases, and 10 bases lay outside the gene matches. Germline V CDR1 and CDR2: SNHLY, FYNNEI. This CDR3 spans 17 amino acids. The CDR3 loop reads CASSREGTVISNQPQHF. As DNA, the CDR3 is TGTGCCAGCAGTAGAGAAGGGACAGTTATTAGCAATCAGCCCCAGCATTTT. Full variable domain (rest looked up from reference TRBV2 and TRBJ1-5): EPEVTQTPSHQVTQMGQEVILRCVPISNHLYFYWYRQILGQKVEFLVSFYNNEISEKSEIFDDQFSVERPDGSNFTLKIRSTKLEDSAMYFCASSREGTVISNQPQHFGDGTRLSIL.

V and J are TRBV5-8 and TRBJ2-7; 8 positions agree with TRBD1. CDR1 SGHTS and CDR2 YDEGEE come from the germline V gene. The CDR3 loop spans 17 amino acids. V shed 0 bases and J 0 bases; nucleotides not matched to a gene: 8. CDR3 loop: CASSLALRQGHSYEQYF. In nucleotides, the CDR3 is TGTGCCAGCAGCTTGGCCCTAAGACAGGGGCACTCCTACGAGCAGTACTTC.